This TCR beta chain was recorded in a study of T cells after yellow fever vaccination. On the study more broadly: Researchers used SMART-Seq v4 Ultra Low Input to prepare fractions that had low cell numbers.

This clonotype has just a few counts. No antigen is known for it. It was through 5'RACE template switching that TCR cDNA was made, with a universal primer site and UMIs added. TCRdb re-derived calls from the 5' RACE reads in MiXCR, one entry per CDR3 protein. The top ten clones hold roughly a sixth of a sample with a few hundred thousand distinct CDR3 sequences, about 7.8% of them seen once. Notes on the study in general: Contaminating bulk clonotypes could be abundant in FACS-sorted repertoires. Detected again after the booster were most primary-vaccination clones, at about 96% CD4 and approximately 90% CD8.

Material: PBMCs, obtained about 41 days after the first yellow fever vaccination. The sequence derives from a man between 18 and 35 years old who received the YFV17D yellow fever vaccine.

CDR3 nucleotides: TGCGCCAGCAGCCAAGAGACCAGGGTAGTTCGAGCTTTCTTT. Translating it yields CASSQETRVVRAFF. The V and J genes are TRBV4-3 and TRBJ1-1; D possibly corresponds to TRBD1 (5 bases). This CDR3 is built from 14 residues. Per the germline V gene, CDR1 is LGHNA and CDR2 is YSLEER. The V end was cut by 0 bases, the J end by 10 bases, with 15 bases between.